Listed below are T cell receptor beta chains from one sample, sequenced in a study of shared T cell receptors in the human thymus. The repertoire was sequenced with immunoSEQ multiplex PCR; TCRdb's copy has only in-frame clones and lacks some. Found here are roughly 560,000 clones, around 82% of them singletons; the top ten hold 0.01% to 0.015%. These data are also associated with another study on human thymus T cells.

The sample consisted of thymocytes. These receptors were taken from a boy younger than two with a congenital heart defect. The CDR3 runs from the conserved cysteine through the conserved F or W. The D gene is left open where the match is weak. Size is stated for part of the rows, as once, few or many counts, or as a class when the clone is expanded.

CASRDQQGASSYEQYF	TGTGCCAGCAGGGATCAACAGGGGGCAAGCTCCTACGAGCAGTACTTC	TRBV2	TRBJ2-7	TRBD1	-
CASSDPGQGAYEQYF	TGCGCCAGCAGTGATCCGGGACAGGGGGCTTACGAGCAGTACTTC	TRBV10-2	TRBJ2-7	TRBD1	few
CASSFQAMNTEAFF	TGTGCCAGCAGCTTTCAGGCTATGAACACTGAAGCTTTCTTT	TRBV7-2	TRBJ1-1	-	-
CASSGDRGISRQYF	TGTGCCAGCAGCGGGGACAGGGGGATATCGAGGCAGTACTTC	TRBV5-4	TRBJ2-7	TRBD1	once
CASSQEQGLNTEAFF	TGTGCCAGCAGCCAAGAGCAGGGATTAAACACTGAAGCTTTCTTT	TRBV4-2	TRBJ1-1	-	-
CASSPFWDSWDF	TGTGCCAGCAGTCCTTTCTGGGACAGTTGGGACTTC	TRBV28	TRBJ2-7	TRBD1	-
CAWSVRLAGGRAYEQYF	TGTGCCTGGAGTGTACGGCTAGCGGGAGGCCGGGCCTACGAGCAGTACTTC	TRBV30	TRBJ2-7	TRBD2	-
CASSSTTDTNTEAFF	TGTGCCAGTAGTAGTACGACAGACACCAACACTGAAGCTTTCTTT	TRBV19	TRBJ1-1	-	-
CASSQDSAETPYEQYF	TGCGCCAGCAGCCAAGACAGCGCGGAAACCCCCTACGAGCAGTACTTC	TRBV4-1	TRBJ2-7	-	-
CASSLSVGDYEQYF	TGTGCCAGCAGCTTATCCGTGGGAGATTACGAGCAGTACTTC	TRBV7-2	TRBJ2-7	-	few
CAWSLAGGLTRNEQFF	TGTGCCTGGAGCCTAGCGGGAGGTCTTACCCGTAATGAGCAGTTCTTC	TRBV30	TRBJ2-1	TRBD2	-
CASSHGRSGRGGETQYF	TGTGCCAGCAGCCATGGGCGTAGCGGGAGGGGGGGAGAGACCCAGTACTTC	TRBV4-2	TRBJ2-5	TRBD2	-
CASSSGLAGDRYEQYF	TGTGCCAGCAGTTCGGGACTAGCGGGAGATCGTTACGAGCAGTACTTC	TRBV27	TRBJ2-7	TRBD2	-
CASSISGNQETQYF	TGTGCCAGTAGTATAAGCGGAAACCAAGAGACCCAGTACTTC	TRBV19	TRBJ2-5	-	-
CASSLGRTSGHNEQFF	TGTGCCAGCAGCTTAGGAAGGACTAGCGGACACAATGAGCAGTTCTTC	TRBV11-2	TRBJ2-1	TRBD2	few
CASSPPKVRGGSYEQYF	TGTGCCAGCTCACCACCGAAAGTCCGGGGAGGGTCGTACGAGCAGTACTTC	TRBV18	TRBJ2-7	TRBD2	once
CAISKPDREGGNTEAFF	TGTGCCATCAGTAAACCGGACAGAGAAGGGGGGAACACTGAAGCTTTCTTT	TRBV10-3	TRBJ1-1	-	-
CASSEPGIVSNQPQHF	TGTGCCAGCAGTGAACCGGGGATTGTTAGCAATCAGCCCCAGCATTTT	TRBV25-1	TRBJ1-5	-	-
CASSPPSGGHGYTF	TGTGCCAGCAGTCCACCCTCCGGAGGCCATGGCTACACCTTC	TRBV28	TRBJ1-2	-	-
CASSLDRANTEAFF	TGTGCCAGCAGCTTGGACAGGGCGAACACTGAAGCTTTCTTT	TRBV5-4	TRBJ1-1	-	-
CASSGPRGSGYNEQFF	TGCGCCAGCAGTGGGCCTAGGGGTAGCGGCTACAATGAGCAGTTCTTC	TRBV10-1	TRBJ2-1	-	once
CASYIRDYLLEQYF	TGTGCCAGCTATATCCGCGACTACCTTCTGGAGCAGTACTTC	TRBV27	TRBJ2-7	-	-
CASSAPRGGRETQYF	TGTGCCAGCAGCGCCCCTCGGGGGGGCAGGGAGACCCAGTACTTC	TRBV9	TRBJ2-5	TRBD2	-
CASSTRTGHTDTQYF	TGTGCCAGTAGCACACGGACAGGCCACACAGATACGCAGTATTTT	TRBV19	TRBJ2-3	TRBD1	-
CAWSRDRGSGYTF	TGTGCCTGGAGCAGGGACAGAGGTTCTGGCTACACCTTC	TRBV30	TRBJ1-2	TRBD1	few
CASSYFKGLVLRKQYF	TGTGCCAGCAGTTATTTTAAAGGACTAGTCTTACGTAAGCAGTACTTC	TRBV6-6	TRBJ2-7	TRBD2	-
CASSETPGGQLTQYF	TGTGCCAGCAGCGAGACCCCAGGGGGGCAGTTGACCCAGTACTTC	TRBV5-6	TRBJ2-5	-	-
CASSSGTSGLAQETQYF	TGTGCCAGCAGCTCGGGGACCTCGGGACTGGCCCAAGAGACCCAGTACTTC	TRBV11-2	TRBJ2-5	-	-
CASSLNFQETQYF	TGTGCCAGCAGCTTAAACTTCCAAGAGACCCAGTACTTC	TRBV11-3	TRBJ2-5	-	-
CASSNKSQGAYEQYF	TGTGCCAGCAGCAATAAGAGTCAGGGGGCCTACGAGCAGTACTTC	TRBV6-1	TRBJ2-7	TRBD1	-
CASSKGQAGAVNNEQFF	TGTGCCAGCAGCAAAGGGCAAGCGGGAGCGGTAAACAATGAGCAGTTCTTC	TRBV21-1	TRBJ2-1	-	once
CASSEERRTYEQYF	TGTGCCAGCAGTGAAGAGCGTAGAACCTACGAGCAGTACTTC	TRBV6-1	TRBJ2-7	-	-
CASSPSPSASQGREQYF	TGTGCCAGCAGCCCCTCCCCCTCGGCGTCCCAGGGGCGCGAGCAGTACTTC	TRBV5-4	TRBJ2-7	-	-
CASRTIAGVGDTQYF	TGTGCCAGCAGGACCATAGCGGGAGTTGGGGATACGCAGTATTTT	TRBV11-2	TRBJ2-3	TRBD2	few
CSVAGQGDEQYF	TGCAGCGTTGCCGGACAGGGCGACGAGCAGTACTTC	TRBV29-1	TRBJ2-7	TRBD1	few
CASSRPDDGTSGGTQYF	TGTGCCAGCAGCCGACCGGACGACGGGACTAGCGGTGGGACCCAGTACTTC	TRBV4-2	TRBJ2-5	TRBD2	-
CASSIRATVNYGYTF	TGTGCCAGTAGTATCCGAGCGACAGTTAACTATGGCTACACCTTC	TRBV19	TRBJ1-2	-	few
CASSLDRRDRYEQYF	TGTGCCAGCAGCTTAGATCGCCGGGACAGGTACGAGCAGTACTTC	TRBV11-2	TRBJ2-7	TRBD1	-
CASSLAGGGASTGELFF	TGTGCCAGCAGCTTAGCGGGCGGGGGGGCGAGCACCGGGGAGCTGTTTTTT	TRBV11-2	TRBJ2-2	TRBD2	once
CASAGQGITYEQYF	TGTGCCTCCGCCGGACAGGGGATAACCTACGAGCAGTACTTC	TRBV19	TRBJ2-7	TRBD1	few
CASSQDGGFGNTIYF	TGCGCCAGCAGCCAAGACGGGGGGTTCGGAAACACCATATATTTT	TRBV4-3	TRBJ1-3	-	few
CASSYSAPQGPDTQYF	TGTGCCAGCAGTTACTCCGCACCACAGGGACCAGATACGCAGTATTTT	TRBV6-5	TRBJ2-3	-	-
CSVDGGDGNQPQHF	TGCAGCGTTGACGGAGGGGATGGAAATCAGCCCCAGCATTTT	TRBV29-1	TRBJ1-5	-	-
CASSPRTGEVGELFF	TGTGCCAGCAGTCCCCGGACAGGGGAGGTCGGGGAGCTGTTTTTT	TRBV6-6	TRBJ2-2	TRBD1	-
CATSRVPSVRVNYGYTF	TGTGCCACCAGCAGAGTCCCATCGGTGCGGGTTAACTATGGCTACACCTTC	TRBV15	TRBJ1-2	-	once
CASGNEKLFF	TGTGCCAGCGGCAATGAAAAACTGTTTTTT	TRBV27	TRBJ1-4	-	-